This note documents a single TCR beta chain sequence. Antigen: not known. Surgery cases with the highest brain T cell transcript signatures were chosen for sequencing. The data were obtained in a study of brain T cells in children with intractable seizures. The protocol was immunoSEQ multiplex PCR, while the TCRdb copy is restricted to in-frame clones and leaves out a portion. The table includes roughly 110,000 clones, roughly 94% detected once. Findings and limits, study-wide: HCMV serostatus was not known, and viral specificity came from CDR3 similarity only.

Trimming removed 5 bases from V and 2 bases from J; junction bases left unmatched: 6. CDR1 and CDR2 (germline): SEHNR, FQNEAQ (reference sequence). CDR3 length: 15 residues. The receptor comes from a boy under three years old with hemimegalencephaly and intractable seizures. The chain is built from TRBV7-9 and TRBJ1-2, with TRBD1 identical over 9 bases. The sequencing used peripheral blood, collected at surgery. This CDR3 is CASSPPGQGNYGYTF. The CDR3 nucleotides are TGTGCCAGCAGCCCCCCCGGACAGGGGAACTATGGCTACACCTTC.